The clone carrying this T cell receptor (beta chain) came up a few times. J lost 3 bases, V lost 5 bases, and 5 bases had no gene match. CDR3 length: 15 amino acids. Germline V gene data show CDR1 as SGHTA and CDR2 as FQGTGA. The data were obtained in a study of blood T cell repertoires in COVID-19. Across the whole study: COVID-19 samples collected from the United States, Italy and Spain covered acute and convalescent phases. PBMCs, B-cell-depleted T cells, or T cells provided the cDNA or gDNA that made up the material.

Methods used by the authors: Reference gene primer amplification in the assay estimated nucleated cell counts. Data came from immunoSEQ multiplex PCR; TCRdb stores just in-frame clones and leaves some out. The V and J calls and clone size are taken from that table; D and trimming were inferred from the DNA. The profile covers about 27,000 clones, with roughly four fifths appearing a single time and 60% to 70% taken by the ten largest. What was sequenced was peripheral blood. This clonotype was sampled from a man between 65 and 85 years old with acute or convalescent COVID-19. The chain recombines TRBV7-3 with TRBJ2-2, with 8 bases aligning to TRBD1. The DNA for the CDR3 is TGTGCCAGCAGCACTCAGGGGGCGGACACCGGGGAGCTGTTTTTT. Protein: CASSTQGADTGELFF.